The 19 T cell receptor beta chains presented below share a single source sample, sequenced in a study of CD8+ T cells in alopecia areata. Described treatment: oral pan-JAK inhibitor, 5-10 mg twice daily. Reverse transcribed after extraction, RNA yielded cDNA as the sequencing template. The protocol was immunoSEQ multiplex PCR, while the TCRdb copy is restricted to in-frame clones and leaves out a portion. The data show 90,000 to 120,000 clones, 65% to 85% seen once. The sequenced sample was CD8+ T cells sorted from blood, obtained at week 24, from a patient treated with tofacitinib. The source of these receptors is a human donor with alopecia areata.

This clone was observed a few times. The chain joins TRBV11-2 to TRBJ2-4; the D call may be TRBD1 or TRBD2 (5 bases each). V shed 10 bases and J shed 4 bases, with 8 bases lying between them. This CDR3 spans 11 amino acids. Germline-derived CDR1 and CDR2 are SGHAT and FQNNGV. The CDR3 protein is CATREKNIQYF. CDR3 bases: TGTGCCACCAGGGAGAAAAACATTCAGTACTTC.

This clone was counted a single time. The chain is built from TRBV2 and TRBJ2-5, with 11 bases aligning to TRBD1. Trimming at V came to 2 bases and at J to 5 bases, leaving 4 bases not matched to a gene. Germline assignment: CDR1 SNHLY and CDR2 FYNNEI. This CDR3 region has 15 residues. The CDR3, as DNA: TGTGCCAGCAGTGAATGGACAGGGGGCCGGGAGACCCAGTACTTC. Protein: CASSEWTGGRETQYF.

The chain combines TRBV9 with TRBJ2-1; 8 bases map to TRBD2. Germline-derived CDR1 and CDR2 are SGDLS and YYNGEE. This CDR3 has 15 amino acids. V shed 0 bases and J 8 bases; nucleotides not matched to a gene: 7. The CDR3 DNA reads as TGTGCCAGCAGCGTAGCAACGGGGGGGCTCGATGAGCAGTTCTTC. Amino acids: CASSVATGGLDEQFF.

The chain links TRBV27 to TRBJ2-1; D gene uncertain. The CDR3 covers 13 residues. Germline values: CDR1 MNHEY, CDR2 SMNVEV (reference sequence). V was shortened by 3 bases and J by 8 bases, with 11 bases between the two germline ends. CDR3 amino acids: CASSFVPYYEQFF. The CDR3 coding sequence is TGTGCCAGCAGTTTCGTTCCTTATTATGAGCAGTTCTTC.

This clone was detected a few times. An end of the junction differs from the germline gene, which may be a read error. This chain links TRBV7-9 with TRBJ2-3; D gene uncertain. CDR3 size: 15 residues. From germline, CDR1 is SEHNR and CDR2 FQNEAQ (reference sequence). Here the CDR3 reads CASSLTTASTDTQYF. The CDR3 DNA sequence: TGCGCCAGCAGCCTTACCACAGCTAGCACAGATACGCAGTATTTT.

The V call is TRBV6-1, the J call TRBJ2-3; D not resolved. Per the germline V gene, CDR1 is MNHNS and CDR2 is SASEGT. V shed 1 base and J shed 3 bases, with 11 bases lying between them. This CDR3 contains 15 residues. The CDR3 bases are TGTGCCAGCAGTGAAGGCAGGTCTTTAACAGATACGCAGTATTTT. Translating it yields CASSEGRSLTDTQYF.

This chain connects TRBV29-1 to TRBJ2-7, with TRBD1 identical over 7 bases. Unmatched junction bases numbered 9, after V lost 1 base and J lost 0 bases. Germline CDR1 is SQVTM and CDR2 is ANQGSEA. This CDR3 has 16 residues. CDR3 loop: CSVEGGGQGSSYEQYF. DNA of the CDR3: TGCAGCGTTGAAGGAGGGGGCCAGGGAAGCTCCTACGAGCAGTACTTC.

This chain joins TRBV7-9 and TRBJ2-7; D not certain. This CDR3 spans 14 amino acids. V was clipped by 0 bases and J by 1 base, with 7 bases between them. The germline V gene encodes CDR1 SEHNR and CDR2 FQNEAQ (reference sequence). DNA of the CDR3: TGTGCCAGCAGCTTAGCAACAGCATCCTACGAGCAGTACTTC. As protein: CASSLATASYEQYF.

The rearrangement uses TRBV7-6 and TRBJ2-5; tentatively, D is TRBD1 (8 bases). V was cut by 4 bases and J by 4 bases, with 28 bases left in between. Germline loops: CDR1 SGHVS, CDR2 FNYEAQ. The CDR3 runs to 19 residues. DNA of the CDR3: TGTGCCAGCAGCTCAAGGGACAGGTCAGAGCGGGACCCTCGAGAGACCCAGTACTTC. Protein sequence: CASSSRDRSERDPRETQYF.

The rearrangement uses TRBV9 and TRBJ1-2; TRBD1 aligns across 8 bases. The germline gives CDR1 SGDLS, CDR2 YYNGEE. V shed 4 bases, J shed 0 bases, and the junction held 14 bases outside the gene matches. CDR3 length: 18 residues. The CDR3 DNA sequence: TGTGCCAGCAGCCCGAGGGGGGGGACAGGATACTCTAACTATGGCTACACCTTC. This translates into CASSPRGGTGYSNYGYTF.

The chain combines TRBV7-6 with TRBJ2-7, with TRBD1 matching 7 bases. The CDR3 is 12 amino acids. Germline V gene lookup returns CDR1 SGHVS and CDR2 FNYEAQ. J was trimmed by 7 bases and V by 1 base; bases with no gene match: 1. The CDR3 reads CASSLEGQEQYF. The CDR3 DNA reads TGTGCCAGCAGCTTAGAGGGACAGGAGCAGTACTTC.

The chain combines TRBV7-9 with TRBJ2-1, with TRBD2 matching 11 bases. Germline V gives CDR1 SEHNR, CDR2 FQNEAQ (reference sequence). This CDR3 comprises 15 residues. The junction had 5 bases not matched to a gene; V was cut back by 1 base and J by 9 bases. CDR3 residues: CASSLGTSGSGEQFF. The DNA of the CDR3 is TGTGCCAGCAGCTTAGGGACTAGCGGGTCCGGTGAGCAGTTCTTC.

V gene TRBV19 combines with J gene TRBJ1-2; TRBD1 might be the D (6 bases). CDR1 and CDR2 (germline): LNHDA, SQIVND (reference sequence). The CDR3 is made up of 15 amino acids. V was pared by 5 bases and J by 2 bases, with 15 bases between. CDR3 nucleotide sequence: TGTGCCAGTAGTGGGGGGCCTAACCCCAACTATGGCTACACCTTC. This gives the protein CASSGGPNPNYGYTF.

The CDR3 is CASSLAGQGAHEQYF. As DNA, the CDR3 is TGTGCCAGCAGCTTAGCGGGACAGGGGGCCCACGAGCAGTACTTC. The V gene is TRBV7-9, the J gene TRBJ2-7; 12 nucleotides match TRBD1. The CDR3 covers 15 residues. The J segment lost 5 bases and the V segment lost 0 bases, leaving 2 bases of the junction unmatched. CDR1 and CDR2 (germline): SEHNR, FQNEAQ (reference sequence).

The chain has TRBV2 and TRBJ2-1; 10 bases fit TRBD2. Losses at the gene ends were 6 bases for V and 4 bases for J; bases not matched to a gene: 9. The length of the CDR3 is 16 residues. Germline V gene data show CDR1 as SNHLY and CDR2 as FYNNEI. The CDR3 coding sequence is TGTGCCAGCAGCGGGTCCCTAGCGGGGGAATACAATGAGCAGTTCTTC. This translates into CASSGSLAGEYNEQFF.

V and J are TRBV4-1 and TRBJ2-3, with 8 bases that match TRBD2. The CDR3 has 15 residues. J lost 4 bases, V lost 8 bases, and 11 bases had no gene match. Germline V CDR1 and CDR2: MGHRA, YSYEKL. In DNA form, the CDR3 reads TGCGCCAGCCAGAGATACTCGGGGGGGCCAGATACGCAGTATTTT. Its translation is CASQRYSGGPDTQYF.

The genes are TRBV29-1 and TRBJ2-2; no clear D. Per germline, CDR1 SQVTM and CDR2 ANQGSEA. The V gene lost 5 bases and the J gene lost 4 bases, with 8 bases spanning the gap. The CDR3 length is 12 residues. The CDR3 protein is CSVFLGTGELFF. CDR3 bases: TGCAGCGTTTTTCTCGGCACCGGGGAGCTGTTTTTT.

This clone was picked up one time. The V and J genes are TRBV9 and TRBJ2-2; D is possibly TRBD2 (7 bases). CDR3 length: 17 residues. Germline V CDR1 and CDR2: SGDLS, YYNGEE. Trimming removed 3 bases at V and 0 bases at J, with 15 bases between. CDR3 region: CASSARRGPANTGELFF. The CDR3 bases are TGTGCCAGCAGCGCCAGGCGGGGGCCAGCGAACACCGGGGAGCTGTTTTTT.

V is TRBV29-1 and J is TRBJ1-2; 9 positions match TRBD1. CDR1 is SQVTM and CDR2 is ANQGSEA in the germline V gene. Unmatched junction bases numbered 11, after V lost 7 bases and J lost 2 bases. The CDR3 totals 15 residues. CDR3 sequence reads: CSATGGSLPNYGYTF. Here the CDR3 DNA reads TGCAGCGCTACAGGGGGCTCCCTACCCAACTATGGCTACACCTTC.